This TCR beta chain was observed in a study of cytomegalovirus exposure and HLA in healthy donors. Findings of the study overall: As a later analysis showed, several of the most significant clusters appeared to be linked to common viral pathogens.

Primers included in the PCR were 60 Vbeta and 13 Jbeta primers. Data came from immunoSEQ multiplex PCR; TCRdb stores just in-frame clones and leaves some out. Found here are 180,000 or so clones, about 77% of them singletons; the top ten hold roughly 3%. Points on this clone: Its antigen is undetermined.

The sample comprised PBMCs. The clonotype comes from a female donor in good health and CMV-seronegative.

The CDR3 DNA reads TGTGCCAGCAGTGACTCGGTAGGGAGCCCCCAGCATTTT. This encodes CASSDSVGSPQHF. J is TRBJ1-5 and V is TRBV6-4, with D unresolved. The CDR3 contains 13 residues. Germline V gene sequence: CDR1 MRHNA, CDR2 SNTAGT. The germline V and J ends were trimmed by 0 bases and 10 bases, with 10 bases remaining between them.